The entry below gives a single T cell receptor beta chain sequence along with its context. Data came from immunoSEQ multiplex PCR; TCRdb stores just in-frame clones and leaves some out. This sample has about 400,000 clones, with 86% found just once. This record comes from a study of blood T cell repertoires in COVID-19. The CDR3 has 12 amino acids. Germline V gene sequence: CDR1 GTSNPN, CDR2 SVGIG (reference sequence). Trimming removed 4 bases from V and 4 bases from J, with 10 bases in between. The sequence came from a woman aged 30 to 39 with active or convalescent COVID-19. Sequenced material: peripheral blood. This rearrangement joins TRBV30 to TRBJ1-1; TRBD1 might be the D (6 bases). CDR3 sequence reads: CAWTTGITEAFF. The CDR3 DNA follows: TGTGCCTGGACAACAGGGATCACTGAAGCTTTCTTT.